This T cell receptor (beta chain) derives from a study of long-term antiretroviral therapy in people with HIV. Regarding the study as a whole: Spans of CDR3 length were tighter for HIV repertoires than for controls. Diversity went up after ART and still fell short of transplant donor controls.

A note on this clone: Antigen unknown.

The run of the v3.0 immunoSEQ assay was at survey level. Sequencing was performed with immunoSEQ multiplex PCR; in TCRdb, only in-frame clones are kept and a portion is missing. The table includes 30,000 or so clones, more than 80% detected once. CDR1 and CDR2 from the germline V gene are MNHEY and SMNVEV (reference sequence). V was trimmed by 4 bases and J by 4 bases, leaving 16 bases between them. The CDR3 is 16 amino acids. The gene calls are TRBV27 and TRBJ2-2; no firm D call. This clonotype was sampled from a woman aged 40 to 50 with HIV. Source: unsorted PBMCs, taken 5.2 years after starting antiretroviral therapy. The CDR3 DNA reads as TGTGCCAGCAGTTCCGTTGGGATCCGATTCACCGGGGAGCTGTTTTTT. This sequence encodes CASSSVGIRFTGELFF.